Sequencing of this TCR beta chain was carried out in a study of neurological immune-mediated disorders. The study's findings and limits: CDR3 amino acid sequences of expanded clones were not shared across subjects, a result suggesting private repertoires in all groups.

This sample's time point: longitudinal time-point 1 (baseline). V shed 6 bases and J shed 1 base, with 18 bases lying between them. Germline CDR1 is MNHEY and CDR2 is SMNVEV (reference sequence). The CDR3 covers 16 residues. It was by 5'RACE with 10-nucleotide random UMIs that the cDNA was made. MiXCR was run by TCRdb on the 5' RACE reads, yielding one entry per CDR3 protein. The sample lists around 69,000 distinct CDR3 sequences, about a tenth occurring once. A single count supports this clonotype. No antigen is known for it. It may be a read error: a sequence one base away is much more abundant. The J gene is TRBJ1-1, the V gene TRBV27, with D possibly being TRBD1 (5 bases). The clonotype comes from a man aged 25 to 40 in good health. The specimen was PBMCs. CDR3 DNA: TGTGCCAGCAGAGAGACGTCACTTGGACAGAACACTGAAGCTTTCTTT. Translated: CASRETSLGQNTEAFF.